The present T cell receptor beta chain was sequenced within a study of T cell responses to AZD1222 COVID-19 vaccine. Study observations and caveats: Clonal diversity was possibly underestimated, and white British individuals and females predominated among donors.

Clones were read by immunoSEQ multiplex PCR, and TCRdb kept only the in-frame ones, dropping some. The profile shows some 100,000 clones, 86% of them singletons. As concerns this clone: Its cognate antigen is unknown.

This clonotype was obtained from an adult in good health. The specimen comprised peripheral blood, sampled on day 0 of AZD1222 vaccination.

CDR3 protein: CASTQSSGNTIYF. The CDR3 DNA follows: TGTGCCAGCACGCAGAGCTCTGGAAACACCATATATTTT. The chain combines TRBV12-3 or TRBV12-4 with TRBJ1-3; D not resolved. The CDR3 is 13 amino acids. V gave up 7 bases and J gave up 0 bases, with 7 bases separating them.